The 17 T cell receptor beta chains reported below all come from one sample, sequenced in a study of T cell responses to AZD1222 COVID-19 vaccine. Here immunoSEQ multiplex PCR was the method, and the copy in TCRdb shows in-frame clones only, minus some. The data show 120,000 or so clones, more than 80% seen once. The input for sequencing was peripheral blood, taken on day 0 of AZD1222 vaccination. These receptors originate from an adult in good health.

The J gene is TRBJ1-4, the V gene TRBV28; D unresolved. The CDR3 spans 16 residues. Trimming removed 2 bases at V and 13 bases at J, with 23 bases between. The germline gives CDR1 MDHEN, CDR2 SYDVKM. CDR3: CASSLITPAPKGRLFF. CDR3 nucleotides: TGTGCCAGCAGTTTAATCACGCCAGCCCCTAAGGGAAGACTGTTTTTT.

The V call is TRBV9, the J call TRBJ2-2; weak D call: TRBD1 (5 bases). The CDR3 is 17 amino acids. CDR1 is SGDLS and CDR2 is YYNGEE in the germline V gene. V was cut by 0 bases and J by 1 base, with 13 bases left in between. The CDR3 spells CASSVGQGWRNTGELFF. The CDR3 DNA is TGTGCCAGCAGCGTAGGGCAGGGATGGAGGAACACCGGGGAGCTGTTTTTT.

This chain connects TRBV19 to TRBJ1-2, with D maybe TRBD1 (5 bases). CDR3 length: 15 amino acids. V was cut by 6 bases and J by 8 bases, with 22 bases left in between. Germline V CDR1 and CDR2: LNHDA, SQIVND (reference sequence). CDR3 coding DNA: TGTGCCAGTAGACAAGGGGACCTTCTTGCGGTCGGCTACACCTTC. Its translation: CASRQGDLLAVGYTF.

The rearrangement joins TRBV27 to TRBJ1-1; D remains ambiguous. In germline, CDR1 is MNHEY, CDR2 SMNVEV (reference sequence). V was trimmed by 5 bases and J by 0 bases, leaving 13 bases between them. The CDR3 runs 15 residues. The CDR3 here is CASSPYQSMNTEAFF. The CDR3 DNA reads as TGTGCCAGCAGTCCCTATCAGTCCATGAACACTGAAGCTTTCTTT.

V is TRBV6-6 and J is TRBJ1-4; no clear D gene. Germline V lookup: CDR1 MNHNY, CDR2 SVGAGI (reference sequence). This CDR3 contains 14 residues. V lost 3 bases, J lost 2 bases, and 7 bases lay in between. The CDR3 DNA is TGTGCCAGCAGTTATATCAGGACTAATGAAAAACTGTTTTTT. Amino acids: CASSYIRTNEKLFF.

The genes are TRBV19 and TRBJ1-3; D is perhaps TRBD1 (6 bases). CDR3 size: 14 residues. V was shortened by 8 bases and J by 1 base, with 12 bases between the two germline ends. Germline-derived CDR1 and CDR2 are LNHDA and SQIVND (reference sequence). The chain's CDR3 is CASATGTSGNTIYF. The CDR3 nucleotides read TGTGCCAGTGCAACAGGGACGTCTGGAAACACCATATATTTT.

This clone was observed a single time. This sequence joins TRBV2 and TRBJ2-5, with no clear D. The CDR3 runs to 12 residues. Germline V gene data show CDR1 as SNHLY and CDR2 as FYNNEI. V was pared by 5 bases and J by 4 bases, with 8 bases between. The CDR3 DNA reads TGTGCCAGCAGTCCAAGGAGAGAGACCCAGTACTTC. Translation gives CASSPRRETQYF.

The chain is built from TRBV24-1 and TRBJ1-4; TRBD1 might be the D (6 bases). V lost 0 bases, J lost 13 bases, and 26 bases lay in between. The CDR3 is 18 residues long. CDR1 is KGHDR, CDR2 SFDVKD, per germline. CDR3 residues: CATSDLEARGGLMKRLFF. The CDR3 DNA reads TGTGCCACCAGTGATTTGGAGGCCAGAGGGGGGTTGATGAAAAGACTGTTTTTT.

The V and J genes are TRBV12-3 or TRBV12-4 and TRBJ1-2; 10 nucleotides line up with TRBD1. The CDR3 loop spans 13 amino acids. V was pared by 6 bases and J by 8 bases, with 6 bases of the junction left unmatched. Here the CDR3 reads CASRADRGQGYTF. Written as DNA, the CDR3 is TGTGCCAGCAGAGCCGACAGGGGGCAGGGCTACACCTTC.

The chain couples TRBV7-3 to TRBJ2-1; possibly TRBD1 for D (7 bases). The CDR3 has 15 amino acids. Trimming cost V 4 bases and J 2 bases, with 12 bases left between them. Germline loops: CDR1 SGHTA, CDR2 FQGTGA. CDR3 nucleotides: TGTGCCAGCAGCTCCCAGGGGGGAACCTACAATGAGCAGTTCTTC. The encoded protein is CASSSQGGTYNEQFF.

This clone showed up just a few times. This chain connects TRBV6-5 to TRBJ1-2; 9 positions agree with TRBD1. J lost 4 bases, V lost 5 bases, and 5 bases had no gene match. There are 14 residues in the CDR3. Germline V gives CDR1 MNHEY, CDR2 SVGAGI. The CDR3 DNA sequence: TGTGCCAGCAGTACCGGACAGGGGACCTATGGCTACACCTTC. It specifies CASSTGQGTYGYTF.

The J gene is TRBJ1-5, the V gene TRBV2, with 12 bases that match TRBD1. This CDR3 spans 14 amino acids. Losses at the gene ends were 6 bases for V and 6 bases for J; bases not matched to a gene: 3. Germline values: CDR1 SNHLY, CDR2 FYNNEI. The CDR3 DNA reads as TGTGCCAGCAGGGGGGACAGGGGGCCTCAGCCCCAGCATTTT. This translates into CASRGDRGPQPQHF.

The CDR3 loop reads CASSETGLTHEQYF. CDR3 coding DNA: TGTGCCAGCAGCGAAACGGGACTAACCCACGAGCAGTACTTC. The chain recombines TRBV9 with TRBJ2-7; 7 nucleotides align to TRBD2. The CDR3 runs to 14 residues. Germline V CDR1 and CDR2: SGDLS, YYNGEE. V lost 3 bases to trimming and J lost 5 bases; unmatched junction nucleotides: 8.

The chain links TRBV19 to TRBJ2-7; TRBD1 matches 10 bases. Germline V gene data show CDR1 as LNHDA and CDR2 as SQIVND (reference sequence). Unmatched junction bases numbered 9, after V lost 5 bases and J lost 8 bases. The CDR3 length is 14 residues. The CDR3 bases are TGTGCCAGTAGTGGGGGACAGGGGTATGTAAAGCAGTACTTC. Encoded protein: CASSGGQGYVKQYF.

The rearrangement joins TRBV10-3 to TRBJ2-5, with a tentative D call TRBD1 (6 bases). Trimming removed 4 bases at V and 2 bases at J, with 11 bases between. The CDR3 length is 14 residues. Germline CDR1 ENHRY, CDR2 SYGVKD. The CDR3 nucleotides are TGTGCCATCAGTGTAGAGCAGGGGCAAGAGACCCAGTACTTC. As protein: CAISVEQGQETQYF.

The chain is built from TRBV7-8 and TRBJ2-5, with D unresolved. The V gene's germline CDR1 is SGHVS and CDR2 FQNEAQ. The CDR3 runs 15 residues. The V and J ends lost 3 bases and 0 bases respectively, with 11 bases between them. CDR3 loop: CASSLAVANQETQYF. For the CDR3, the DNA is TGTGCCAGCAGCTTGGCGGTGGCTAACCAAGAGACCCAGTACTTC. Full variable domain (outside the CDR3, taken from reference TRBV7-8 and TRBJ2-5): GAGVSQSPRYKVAKRGQDVALRCDPISGHVSLFWYQQALGQGPEFLTYFQNEAQLDKSGLPSDRFFAERPEGSVSTLKIQRTQQEDSAVYLCASSLAVANQETQYFGPGTRLLVL.

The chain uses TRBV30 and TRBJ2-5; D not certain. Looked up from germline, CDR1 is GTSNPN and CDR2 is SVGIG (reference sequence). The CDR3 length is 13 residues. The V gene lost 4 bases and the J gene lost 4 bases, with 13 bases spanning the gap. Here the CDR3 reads CAWNLMVGETQYF. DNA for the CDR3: TGTGCCTGGAATTTGATGGTTGGAGAGACCCAGTACTTC.